One sample yielded the 18 T cell receptor beta chains listed below, sequenced in a study of T cells after yellow fever vaccination. TCRdb fed the 5' RACE reads into MiXCR, producing one record per CDR3 protein. The data contain 60,000 to 85,000 distinct CDR3 sequences, approximately 6.1% of them singletons. Sequences were derived from CD8+ T cells sorted from PBMCs, sampled around 45 days after the first yellow fever vaccination. These receptors were collected from a young man who received the YFV17D yellow fever vaccine.

This clonotype was picked up many times. The chain couples TRBV7-8 to TRBJ2-4, with 9 bases that match TRBD1. J lost 1 base, V lost 4 bases, and 2 bases had no gene match. Per the germline V gene, CDR1 is SGHVS and CDR2 is FQNEAQ. CDR3 size: 15 residues. The CDR3 loop reads CASSSGQGAKNIQYF. The CDR3 DNA is TGTGCCAGCAGCTCGGGACAGGGCGCCAAAAACATTCAGTACTTC.

This clonotype was seen ten or more times. The chain combines TRBV10-3 with TRBJ2-3, with D hard to call. Germline CDR1 ENHRY, CDR2 SYGVKD. The CDR3 is 12 residues long. Trimming shortened V by 8 bases and J by 13 bases, and 19 bases separated the two germline ends. CDR3 in amino acids: CAIGSGVVSEYF. DNA of the CDR3: TGTGCCATCGGTTCTGGGGTAGTGTCGGAGTATTTT.

This clonotype was seen at least ten times. V usage is TRBV7-6 and J usage is TRBJ2-2; perhaps TRBD1 as D (5 bases). Germline CDR1 is SGHVS and CDR2 is FNYEAQ. The CDR3 length is 13 residues. V lost 4 bases and J 6 bases, leaving 9 bases between the germline ends. This CDR3 is CASSWKTAGELFF. The DNA of the CDR3 is TGTGCCAGCAGCTGGAAGACAGCCGGGGAGCTGTTTTTT.

This clonotype was counted many times. The chain employs TRBV5-4 and TRBJ2-7, with 7 positions matching TRBD1. J was trimmed by 6 bases and V by 1 base; bases with no gene match: 7. This CDR3 has 14 amino acids. Germline values: CDR1 SGHNT, CDR2 YYREEE (reference sequence). The CDR3 coding sequence is TGTGCCAGCAGCTTGTGGGATTCAGGGGGCGAGCAGTACGTC. As protein: CASSLWDSGGEQYV.

This clonotype was counted a few times. The chain combines TRBV5-6 with TRBJ2-2, with D uncertain. CDR1 and CDR2 (germline): SGHDT, YYEEEE. This CDR3 has 15 residues. The V end was cut by 4 bases, the J end by 3 bases, with 13 bases between. CDR3 sequence: CASSTPLLYTGELFF. The CDR3 coding sequence is TGTGCCAGCAGCACCCCACTACTTTACACCGGGGAGCTGTTTTTT.

About this clonotype itself: A much more abundant neighbour one base away suggests this may be a read error. This chain connects TRBV4-1 to TRBJ1-1, with D possibly TRBD1 on 5 matching bases. The CDR3 runs 15 residues. Between the trimmed V and J ends, which lost 1 base and 7 bases, there was a span of 16 bases. CDR1 and CDR2 from the germline V gene are MGHRA and YSYEKL. The CDR3 spells CASSQVEGRGIEAFF. CDR3 nucleotides: TGCGCCAGCAGCCAAGTCGAGGGCCGGGGCATTGAAGCTTTCTTT.

V gene TRBV27 combines with J gene TRBJ1-4, with a weak D call TRBD1 (5 bases). Trimming took 6 bases from V and 6 from J, leaving 17 bases between them. Germline-derived CDR1 and CDR2 are MNHEY and SMNVEV (reference sequence). The CDR3 is 15 amino acids. The chain's CDR3 is CASSKDPQGDEKLFF. In DNA, the CDR3 is TGTGCCAGCAGCAAAGACCCGCAGGGCGATGAAAAACTGTTTTTT.

In this sample, this clonotype turned up once. J is TRBJ2-7 and V is TRBV4-3, with 9 nucleotides matching TRBD1. The CDR3 has 17 residues. V dropped 1 base and J dropped 5; count of bases not matched to a gene: 12. Germline loops: CDR1 LGHNA, CDR2 YSLEER. The CDR3 spells CASSQVTNRDRDNEQYF. The CDR3 bases are TGCGCCAGCAGCCAAGTAACGAATAGGGACAGGGATAACGAGCAGTACTTC.

There are many counts of this clonotype. This rearrangement joins TRBV11-2 to TRBJ2-1; the match to TRBD2 covers 9 bases. Looked up from germline, CDR1 is SGHAT and CDR2 is FQNNGV. V was pared by 10 bases and J by 8 bases, with 15 bases of the junction left unmatched. There are 15 residues in the CDR3. CDR3 in amino acids: CATKRGSGGGYEQFF. The CDR3 DNA is TGTGCCACTAAAAGGGGTAGCGGGGGCGGCTATGAGCAGTTCTTC. The complete variable domain, with remaining parts taken from reference TRBV11-2 and TRBJ2-1, reads EAGVAQSPRYKIIEKRQSVAFWCNPISGHATLYWYQQILGQGPKLLIQFQNNGVVDDSQLPKDRFSAERLKGVDSTLKIQPAKLEDSAVYLCATKRGSGGGYEQFFGPGTRLTVL.

The V gene is TRBV29-1, the J gene TRBJ1-5, with D possibly TRBD1 on 5 matching bases. The CDR3 runs to 13 residues. Germline V gene sequence: CDR1 SQVTM, CDR2 ANQGSEA. The V end was cut by 3 bases, the J end by 7 bases, with 13 bases between. DNA for the CDR3: TGCAGCGTTGAGGTCAGGGAGAACCAGCCCCAGCATTTT. Its protein is CSVEVRENQPQHF.

Many counts were recorded for this clonotype. The chain recombines TRBV4-2 with TRBJ2-1, with TRBD2 identical over 10 bases. J was trimmed by 5 bases and V by 4 bases; bases with no gene match: 11. The CDR3 is made up of 17 amino acids. Germline-derived CDR1 and CDR2 are LGHNA and YNFKEQ. The CDR3 reads CASSPLNLAGEHNEQFF. CDR3 in DNA: TGTGCCAGCAGCCCCTTAAACCTAGCGGGGGAACACAATGAGCAGTTCTTC.

There are many counts of this clonotype. The chain combines TRBV15 with TRBJ2-1; 9 bases are a match to TRBD2. Germline V gene data show CDR1 as LNHNV and CDR2 as YYDKDF (reference sequence). There are 15 residues in the CDR3. With 5 bases clipped from V and 6 bases from J, the junction kept 8 bases outside the gene matches. This CDR3 reads CATSERASGVNEQFF. CDR3 nucleotides: TGTGCCACCAGCGAGCGGGCTAGCGGGGTCAATGAGCAGTTCTTC.

The chain uses TRBV5-4 and TRBJ2-5, with a tentative D call TRBD2 (5 bases). The germline V gene has CDR1 SGHNT and CDR2 YYREEE (reference sequence). The CDR3 totals 12 residues. V lost 7 bases to trimming and J lost 5 bases, with 12 bases between them. This chain's CDR3 is CASGTSGETQYF. The CDR3 region has the DNA TGTGCCAGCGGAACGTCGGGGGAGACCCAGTACTTC.

This clonotype was detected ten times or more. This chain uses TRBV6-5 with TRBJ2-1; 8 nucleotides line up with TRBD2. Germline CDR1 is MNHEY and CDR2 is SVGAGI. J lost 7 bases, V lost 0 bases, and 5 bases had no gene match. The CDR3 runs 15 residues. This CDR3 is CASSYSAGGQNEQFF. Here the CDR3 DNA reads TGTGCCAGCAGTTACTCCGCGGGGGGCCAGAATGAGCAGTTCTTC.

This clonotype was detected ten times or more. The CDR3 DNA is TGTGCCACCAGTGATTGGACATCATCTGAAGCTTTCTTT. Translation gives CATSDWTSSEAFF. The gene calls are TRBV24-1 and TRBJ1-1, with D possibly matching TRBD1 (5 bases). The CDR3 consists of 13 residues. The V end lost 2 bases, the J end lost 6 bases, and 9 bases lay between the germline ends. Germline V CDR1 and CDR2: KGHDR, SFDVKD.

A few counts support this clonotype. The chain joins TRBV6-6 to TRBJ2-5, with D unresolved. CDR3 length: 13 amino acids. V was cut by 6 bases and J by 4 bases, with 12 bases left in between. Germline V CDR1 and CDR2: MNHNY, SVGAGI (reference sequence). For the CDR3, the DNA is TGTGCCAGCAGGCGGCTGGGTAGAGAGACCCAGTACTTC. This codes for CASRRLGRETQYF.

This chain connects TRBV7-3 to TRBJ1-2; 7 bases are a match to TRBD1. The CDR3 is 18 residues long. Germline V gene lookup returns CDR1 SGHTA and CDR2 FQGTGA. Trimming cost V 1 base and J 2 bases; bases outside gene matches: 13. The CDR3 sequence: CASSLIGGDPGGNYGYTF. The CDR3 DNA is TGTGCCAGCAGCTTAATCGGAGGGGATCCAGGGGGGAACTATGGCTACACCTTC. Filled out from reference TRBV7-3 and TRBJ1-2, the complete variable domain reads GAGVSQTPSNKVTEKGKYVELRCDPISGHTALYWYRQSLGQGPEFLIYFQGTGAADDSGLPNDRFFAVRPEGSVSTLKIQRTERGDSAVYLCASSLIGGDPGGNYGYTFGSGTRLTVV.

This clonotype was observed at least ten times. The rearrangement links TRBV6-2 or TRBV6-3 to TRBJ1-1; D ambiguous. Looked up from germline, CDR1 is MNHEY and CDR2 is SVGEGT. The V gene lost 2 bases and the J gene lost 4 bases, with 5 bases spanning the gap. The CDR3 runs 12 residues. CDR3 sequence (DNA): TGTGCCAGCAGTTACCCATCCACTGAAGCTTTCTTT. It yields the protein CASSYPSTEAFF.